This T cell receptor (beta chain) originates from a study of molecular identifiers for immune sequencing clone quantification (dated by TCRdb to 2016 to 2019). Concerning the study at large: For a replicate experiment, the RNA from either roughly 18,000 or 92,000 naive CD8 T cells was divided into five aliquots, and four of those aliquots went on to sequencing. This methods study used CD8 T cells to benchmark TCR RNA copy counting and molecular-identifier clustering-based TCR repertoire sequencing (MIDCIRS). On the study overall, not on this receptor specifically: The sizes of highly expanded clones could end up underestimated when identical TCR molecules share a barcode. Clones above 20 RNA copies held over 99% of molecules in CMV-specific effector cells but under 1% in naive cells. When barcode sub-clustering was left out, chimeric consensus sequences inflated TCR diversity, with chimeras reaching as high as 47%. The naive libraries included spiked-in Jurkat TCR RNA (roughly 11 copies' worth), and this RNA is not part of the donor repertoire. A single cell's worth of spiked-in Jurkat TCR RNA was reported detectable even among one million naive CD8 T cells. Modeling gave around 3 recovered TCR RNA copies per cell versus 8 to 10 by digital PCR, implying around 33% capture efficiency.

Many counts were recorded for this clonotype. It has no known antigen specificity. No much larger clone is present one base from it, and per-base qualities are unavailable. Libraries of naive CD8 T cells were built from approximately 20,000 to 1,000,000 sorted cells, with 10%, 30% or 50% of the purified RNA used. Naive CD8 T cells were FACS-sorted as CD8+CD4-CCR7+CD45RA+ on a BD FACSAria II into RLT Plus buffer. Approximately 9 TCR copies' worth of Jurkat RNA were spiked into 20,000-1,000,000 naive CD8 T cell samples to test detection sensitivity. CD8 T cells were enriched with RosetteSep CD8+ T Cell Enrichment Cocktail and Ficoll-Paque, followed by ACK red cell lysis. The CDR3, cysteine through phenylalanine, is 13 amino acids long. The entry retains the CDR3 DNA only, 39 bases that are in frame from base 1. V is shortened by 5 bases, J by 7 bases, and the region joining them spans 12 bases. Library prep was done by PCR. TCRdb lists the instrument as Illumina HiSeq 4000. Preparation of bulk TCR libraries followed a previously described approach, with the TCR primers listed in Table S5. Total RNA was purified with the Qiagen AllPrep DNA/RNA kit. Before any analysis, reads coming from multiple sequencing runs of the same library were combined into one pool. As for how the authors treated the data: Only reads with exact TCR constant sequence were kept, trimmed to 150 nt, and grouped by their 12-nt molecular barcodes. Within each barcode group, reads were sub-clustered at a 15% Levenshtein threshold, and quality-weighted consensus sequences were built per RNA molecule. Non-functional sequences were excluded, and lower-count sequences lying one edit away from another sequence were also excluded. Based on a fit of two negative binomial distributions, barcode sub-clusters having less than 20% of the maximum read count were discarded. Using fastp at Q25 and MiXCR, TCRdb reprocessed the public reads and kept productive beta chains. Rows merge per CDR3 protein into single entries with the most common DNA and genes. These V and J calls derive from TCRdb rather than the authors' analysis. The sample table contains under 650,000 distinct CDR3 sequences; only one count was recorded for just under 20% of them. Roughly 0.9% of the sample belongs to the ten largest clones.

Recombination linked TRBV12-3 or TRBV12-4 to TRBJ2-1, with the D gene not confidently named. Specimen: naive CD8+ T cells from blood, with Jurkat cell RNA spiked in. Per the publication, the cell subset or site label means: FACS-sorted CD8+CD4-CCR7+CD45RA+ naive T cells. This receptor was obtained from a human donor in good health. Some libraries in this study had Jurkat cell RNA spiked in. The CDR3 protein is CASSRDSSNEQFF. At the DNA level, the sequence is TGTGCCAGCAGTAGAGACTCGTCTAATGAGCAGTTCTTC.